This T cell receptor beta chain is drawn from a study of T cells in Graves' hyperthyroidism and ophthalmopathy. Whole-study findings and limits: A model using 13 V-J features told ophthalmopathy apart from stable hyperthyroidism.

Trimming removed 5 bases from V and 3 bases from J, with 14 bases in between. Germline CDR1 reads SEHNR; CDR2 reads FQNEAQ (reference sequence). CDR3 length: 14 amino acids. Many counts were recorded for this clonotype. The antigen remains undetermined. Aged 18 to 65, the patients had hyperthyroidism that was newly diagnosed and had lasted under 2 months. Cells are PBMCs isolated from around 9.4 ml of fresh blood. The CDR3 regions of TCR beta were amplified from RNA transcripts. First-round RT-PCR targeting the TCR CDR3 was performed with the HTBI primer set. One entry per CDR3 protein results from TCRdb running MiXCR on the multiplex PCR reads. Of 200,000 or so distinct CDR3 sequences listed, about a sixth are singletons.

The source of this sequence is a woman in her fifties or sixties with Graves' hyperthyroidism. The material sequenced was blood. The chain uses TRBV7-9 and TRBJ2-7; D ambiguous. CDR3 sequence (DNA): TGTGCCAGCAGCCCCGGCGGTGGTGGCTACGAGCAGTACTTC. Amino acid sequence: CASSPGGGGYEQYF.